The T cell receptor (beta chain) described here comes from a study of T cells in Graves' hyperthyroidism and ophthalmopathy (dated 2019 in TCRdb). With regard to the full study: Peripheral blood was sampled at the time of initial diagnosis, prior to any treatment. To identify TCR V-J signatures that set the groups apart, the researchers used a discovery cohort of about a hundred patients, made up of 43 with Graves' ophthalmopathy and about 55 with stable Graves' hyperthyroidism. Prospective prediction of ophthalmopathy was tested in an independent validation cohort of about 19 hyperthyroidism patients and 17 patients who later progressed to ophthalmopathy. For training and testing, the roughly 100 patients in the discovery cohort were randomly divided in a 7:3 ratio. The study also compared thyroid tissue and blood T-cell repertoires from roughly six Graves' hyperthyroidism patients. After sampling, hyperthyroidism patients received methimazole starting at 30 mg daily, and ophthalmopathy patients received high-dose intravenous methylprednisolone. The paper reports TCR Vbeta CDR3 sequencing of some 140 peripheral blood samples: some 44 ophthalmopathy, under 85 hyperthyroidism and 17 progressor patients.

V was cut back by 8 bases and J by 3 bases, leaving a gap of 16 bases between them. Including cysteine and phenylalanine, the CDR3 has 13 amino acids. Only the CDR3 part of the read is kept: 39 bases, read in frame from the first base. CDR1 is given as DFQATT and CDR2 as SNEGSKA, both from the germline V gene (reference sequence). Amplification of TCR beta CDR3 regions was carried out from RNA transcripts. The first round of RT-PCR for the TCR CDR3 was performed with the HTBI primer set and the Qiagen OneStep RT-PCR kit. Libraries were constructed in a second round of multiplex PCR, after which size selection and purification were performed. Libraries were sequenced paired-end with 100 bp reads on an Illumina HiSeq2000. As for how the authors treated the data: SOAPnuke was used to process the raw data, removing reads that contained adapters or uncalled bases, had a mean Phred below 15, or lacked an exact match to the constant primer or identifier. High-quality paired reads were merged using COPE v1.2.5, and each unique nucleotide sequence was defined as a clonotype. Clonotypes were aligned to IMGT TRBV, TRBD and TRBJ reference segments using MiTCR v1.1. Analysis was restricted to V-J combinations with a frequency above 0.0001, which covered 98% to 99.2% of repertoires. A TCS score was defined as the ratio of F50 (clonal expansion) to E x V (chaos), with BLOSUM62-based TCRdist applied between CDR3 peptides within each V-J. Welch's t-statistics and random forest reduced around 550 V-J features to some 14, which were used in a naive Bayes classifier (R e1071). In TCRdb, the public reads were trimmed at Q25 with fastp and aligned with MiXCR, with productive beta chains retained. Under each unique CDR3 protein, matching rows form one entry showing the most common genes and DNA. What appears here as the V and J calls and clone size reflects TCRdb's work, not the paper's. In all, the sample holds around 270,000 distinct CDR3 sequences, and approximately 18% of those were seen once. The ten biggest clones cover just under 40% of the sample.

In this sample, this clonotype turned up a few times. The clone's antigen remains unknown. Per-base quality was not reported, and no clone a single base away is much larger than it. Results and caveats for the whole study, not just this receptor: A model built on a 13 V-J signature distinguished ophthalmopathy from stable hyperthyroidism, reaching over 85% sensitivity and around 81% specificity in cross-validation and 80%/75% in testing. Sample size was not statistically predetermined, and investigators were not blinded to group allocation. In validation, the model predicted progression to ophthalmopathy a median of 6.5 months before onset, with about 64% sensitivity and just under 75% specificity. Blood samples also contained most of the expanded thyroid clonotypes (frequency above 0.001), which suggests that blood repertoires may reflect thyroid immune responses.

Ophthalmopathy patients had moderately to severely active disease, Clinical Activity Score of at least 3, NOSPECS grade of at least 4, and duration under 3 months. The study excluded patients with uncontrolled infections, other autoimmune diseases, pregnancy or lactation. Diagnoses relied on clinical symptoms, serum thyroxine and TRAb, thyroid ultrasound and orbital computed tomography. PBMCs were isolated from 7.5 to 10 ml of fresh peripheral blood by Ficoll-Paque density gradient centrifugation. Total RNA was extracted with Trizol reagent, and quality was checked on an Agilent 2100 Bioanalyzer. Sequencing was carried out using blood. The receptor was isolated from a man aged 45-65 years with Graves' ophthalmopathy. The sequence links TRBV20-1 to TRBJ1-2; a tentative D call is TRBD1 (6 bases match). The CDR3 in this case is CSTTGRGYYGYTF. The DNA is TGCAGTACAACAGGGAGAGGTTACTATGGCTACACCTTC.